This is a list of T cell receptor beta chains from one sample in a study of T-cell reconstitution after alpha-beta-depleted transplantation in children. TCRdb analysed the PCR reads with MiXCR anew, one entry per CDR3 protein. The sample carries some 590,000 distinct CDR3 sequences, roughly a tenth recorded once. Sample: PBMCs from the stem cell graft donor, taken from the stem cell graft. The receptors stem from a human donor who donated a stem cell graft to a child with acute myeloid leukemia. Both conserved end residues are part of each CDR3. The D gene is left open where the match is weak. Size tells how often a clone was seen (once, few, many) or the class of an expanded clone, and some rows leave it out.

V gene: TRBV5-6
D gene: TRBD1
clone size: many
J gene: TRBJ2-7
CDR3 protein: CASSPRDRAFNEQYF
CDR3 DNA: TGTGCCAGCAGCCCCCGGGACAGGGCGTTCAACGAGCAGTACTTC

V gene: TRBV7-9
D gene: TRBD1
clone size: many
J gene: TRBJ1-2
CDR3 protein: CASSLGTGEIGYTF
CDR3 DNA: TGTGCCAGCAGCTTAGGGACAGGGGAAATTGGCTACACCTTC

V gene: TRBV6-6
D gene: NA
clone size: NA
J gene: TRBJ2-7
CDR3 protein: CASGTTGNEQYF
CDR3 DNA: TGTGCCAGCGGCACCACCGGAAACGAGCAGTACTTC

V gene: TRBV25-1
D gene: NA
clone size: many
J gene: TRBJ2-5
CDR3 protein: CASSAGGGFEETQYF
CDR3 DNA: TGTGCCAGCAGTGCCGGTGGAGGGTTCGAAGAGACCCAGTACTTC

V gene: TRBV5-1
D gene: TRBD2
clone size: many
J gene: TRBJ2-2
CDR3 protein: CASSLAASGTRTGELFF
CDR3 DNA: TGCGCCAGCAGCTTGGCGGCTAGCGGGACTCGCACCGGGGAGCTGTTTTTT

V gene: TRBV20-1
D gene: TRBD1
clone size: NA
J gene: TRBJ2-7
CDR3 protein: CSAGPVTGAYEQYF
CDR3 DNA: TGCAGTGCTGGCCCTGTGACAGGGGCCTACGAGCAGTACTTC

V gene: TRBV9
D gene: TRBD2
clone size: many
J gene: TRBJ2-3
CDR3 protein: CASNLAGGKADTQYF
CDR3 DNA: TGTGCCAGCAACCTAGCGGGAGGGAAGGCAGATACGCAGTATTTT

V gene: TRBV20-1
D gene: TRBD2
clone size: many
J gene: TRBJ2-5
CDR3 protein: CSANILAGVGETQYF
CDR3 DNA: TGCAGTGCAAATATACTAGCGGGAGTGGGGGAGACCCAGTACTTC

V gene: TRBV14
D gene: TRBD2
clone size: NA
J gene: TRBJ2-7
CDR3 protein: CASSQGPGLAVIPRDEQYF
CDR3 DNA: TGTGCCAGCAGCCAAGGCCCGGGACTAGCGGTTATACCTCGGGACGAGCAGTACTTC

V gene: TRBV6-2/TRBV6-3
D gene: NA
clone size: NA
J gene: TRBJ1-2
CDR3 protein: CASRADGPNYGYTF
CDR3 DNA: TGTGCCAGCAGGGCTGACGGGCCTAACTATGGCTACACCTTC

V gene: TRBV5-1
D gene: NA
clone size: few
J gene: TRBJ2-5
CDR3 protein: CASSLGSAETQYF
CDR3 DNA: TGCGCCAGCAGCTTGGGGAGTGCGGAGACCCAGTACTTC

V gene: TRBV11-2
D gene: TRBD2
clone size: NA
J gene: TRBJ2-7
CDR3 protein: CASSLTSGSMISLRYEQYF
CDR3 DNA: TGTGCCAGCAGCTTAACTAGCGGGAGCATGATATCCCTCCGCTACGAGCAGTACTTC

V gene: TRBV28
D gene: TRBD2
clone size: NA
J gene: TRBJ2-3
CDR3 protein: CASSSSGRGATDTQYF
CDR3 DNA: TGTGCCAGCAGTTCAAGCGGGAGGGGGGCCACAGATACGCAGTATTTT

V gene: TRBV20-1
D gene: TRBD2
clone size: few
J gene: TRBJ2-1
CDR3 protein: CSAPPISGDSYNEQFF
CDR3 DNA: TGCAGTGCACCCCCCATTAGCGGGGACTCCTACAATGAGCAGTTCTTC

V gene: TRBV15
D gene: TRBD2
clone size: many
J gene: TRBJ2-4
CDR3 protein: CATSREDGRVDIQYF
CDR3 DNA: TGTGCCACCAGCAGAGAGGACGGGAGGGTGGACATTCAGTACTTC

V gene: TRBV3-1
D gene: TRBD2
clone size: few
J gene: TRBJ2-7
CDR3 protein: CASSQRRTSGNEQYF
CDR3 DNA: TGTGCCAGCAGCCAAAGAAGAACCAGCGGGAACGAGCAGTACTTC

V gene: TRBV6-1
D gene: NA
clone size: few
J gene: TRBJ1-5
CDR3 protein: CASSPTPYSNQPQHF
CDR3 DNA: TGTGCCAGCAGCCCAACCCCGTATAGCAATCAGCCCCAGCATTTT

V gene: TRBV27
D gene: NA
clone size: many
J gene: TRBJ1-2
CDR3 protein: CASSRRTPFYGYTF
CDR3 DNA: TGTGCCAGCAGTCGTCGGACACCGTTCTATGGCTACACCTTC

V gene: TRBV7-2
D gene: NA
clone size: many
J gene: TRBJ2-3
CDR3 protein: CASSLARVDTDTQYF
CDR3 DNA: TGTGCCAGCAGCTTAGCCAGGGTTGACACAGATACGCAGTATTTT

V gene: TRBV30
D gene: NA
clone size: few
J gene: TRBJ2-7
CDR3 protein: CAWSRQAGYEQYF
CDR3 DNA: TGTGCCTGGAGCCGACAGGCGGGCTACGAGCAGTACTTC

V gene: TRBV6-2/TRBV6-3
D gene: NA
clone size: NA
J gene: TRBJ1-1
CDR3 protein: CASSYDGRTGSEAFF
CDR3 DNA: TGTGCCAGCAGTTACGATGGTCGTACAGGGTCTGAAGCTTTCTTT

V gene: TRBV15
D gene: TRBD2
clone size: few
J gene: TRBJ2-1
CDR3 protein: CATNPSGSIGEQFF
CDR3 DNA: TGTGCCACCAACCCAAGCGGGAGTATCGGTGAGCAGTTCTTC

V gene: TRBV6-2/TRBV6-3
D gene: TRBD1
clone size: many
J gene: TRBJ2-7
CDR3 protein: CASSYFPATGGEQYF
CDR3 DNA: TGTGCCAGCAGTTACTTTCCGGCGACAGGGGGCGAGCAGTACTTC

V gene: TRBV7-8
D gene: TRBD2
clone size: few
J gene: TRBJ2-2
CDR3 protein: CASSRGLEAGELFF
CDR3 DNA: TGTGCCAGCAGCCGCGGACTAGAAGCCGGGGAGCTGTTTTTT

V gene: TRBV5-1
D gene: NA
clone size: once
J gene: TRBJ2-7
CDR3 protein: CASSLVGRKGTYVSYEQYF
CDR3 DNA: TGCGCCAGCAGCTTGGTGGGGCGAAAAGGGACGTACGTTTCCTACGAGCAGTACTTC

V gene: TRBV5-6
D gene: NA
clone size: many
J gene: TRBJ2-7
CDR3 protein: CASSFMTASSYEQYF
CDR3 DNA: TGTGCCAGCAGCTTCATGACCGCCAGCTCCTACGAGCAGTACTTC

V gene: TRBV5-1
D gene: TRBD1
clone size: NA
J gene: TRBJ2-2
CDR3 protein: CASSPTGGASKGGELFF
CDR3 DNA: TGCGCCAGCAGCCCTACAGGGGGCGCCTCCAAGGGCGGGGAGCTGTTTTTT